The present T cell receptor (beta chain) was sequenced within a study of T cell responses to AZD1222 COVID-19 vaccine. Study-level findings and limits: Only 5 or 6 AZD1222 recipients were seropositive at baseline.

Germline lookup yields CDR1 MDHEN and CDR2 SYDVKM. The V end lost 8 bases, the J end lost 0 bases, and 10 bases lay between the germline ends. CDR3 length: 13 residues. Of note for this clone: Its specificity is not known.

Sequencing was performed with immunoSEQ multiplex PCR; in TCRdb, only in-frame clones are kept and a portion is missing. The table has about 150,000 clones, roughly 91% seen once. This receptor was taken from an adult in good health. The source material was peripheral blood, sampled on day 0 of AZD1222 vaccination. The chain is built from TRBV28 and TRBJ1-1, with D tentatively TRBD1 (5 bases). CDR3 residues: CASFWGLNTEAFF. CDR3 nucleotides: TGTGCCAGCTTCTGGGGCCTGAACACTGAAGCTTTCTTT.